A selection of T cell receptor beta chains follows, all from one sample in a study of T cells in localized non-small cell lung cancer. Here immunoSEQ multiplex PCR was the method, and the copy in TCRdb shows in-frame clones only, minus some. The sample includes over 20,000 clones, around 93% of them seen just once. The sample was peripheral blood, taken before any cancer treatment. Receptors originate from a female donor aged 60 or older with stage II squamous cell lung carcinoma. CDR3s include the opening cysteine and the closing phenylalanine or tryptophan. D genes are given only for firm matches. Size is stated for part of the rows, as once, few or many counts, or as a class when the clone is expanded.

clone size: .; D gene: TRBD2; J gene: TRBJ2-3; V gene: TRBV5-1; CDR3 DNA: TGCGCCAGCAGCTCCGTTCTAGCGGGAGGCATCACAGATACGCAGTATTTT; CDR3 protein: CASSSVLAGGITDTQYF
clone size: .; D gene: TRBD1; J gene: TRBJ2-1; V gene: TRBV7-3; CDR3 DNA: TGTGCCAGCAGCCGGGCACCGGGACAGGGCAATGAGCAGTTCTTC; CDR3 protein: CASSRAPGQGNEQFF
clone size: .; D gene: .; J gene: TRBJ1-2; V gene: TRBV20-1; CDR3 DNA: TGCAGTGCCTGGACAGTACAAGGCTACACCTTC; CDR3 protein: CSAWTVQGYTF
clone size: .; D gene: .; J gene: TRBJ1-1; V gene: TRBV7-9; CDR3 DNA: TGTGCCAGCAGCCCCCCGGGACAACTGAACACTGAAGCTTTCTTT; CDR3 protein: CASSPPGQLNTEAFF
clone size: .; D gene: .; J gene: TRBJ2-5; V gene: TRBV18; CDR3 DNA: TGTGCCACCGTCAGGGCGTTTGAAGAGACCCAGTACTTC; CDR3 protein: CATVRAFEETQYF
clone size: .; D gene: TRBD2; J gene: TRBJ2-3; V gene: TRBV6-1; CDR3 DNA: TGTGCCAGCAGTGAACTAGCGGGAGTAGGCACAGATACGCAGTATTTT; CDR3 protein: CASSELAGVGTDTQYF
clone size: .; D gene: .; J gene: TRBJ2-1; V gene: TRBV9; CDR3 DNA: TGTGCCAGCAGCGTATCCGGGGGGCCAGGGAATGAGCAGTTCTTC; CDR3 protein: CASSVSGGPGNEQFF
clone size: few; D gene: .; J gene: TRBJ1-2; V gene: TRBV6-1; CDR3 DNA: TGTGCCAGCAGTATGAGGAGGGGAAACTATGGCTACACCTTC; CDR3 protein: CASSMRRGNYGYTF
clone size: once; D gene: .; J gene: TRBJ2-7; V gene: TRBV10-3; CDR3 DNA: TGTGCCATCAGTGAGCTCGTATACGAGCAGTACTTC; CDR3 protein: CAISELVYEQYF
clone size: .; D gene: .; J gene: TRBJ1-1; V gene: TRBV5-8; CDR3 DNA: TGTGCCAGCAGCTCCCCAAAAGCTTTCTTT; CDR3 protein: CASSSPKAFF
clone size: .; D gene: .; J gene: TRBJ2-7; V gene: TRBV7-2; CDR3 DNA: TGTGCCAGCAGCCCATTCGAGGACCCGCGCGGCTCCTACGAGCAGTACTTC; CDR3 protein: CASSPFEDPRGSYEQYF
clone size: .; D gene: .; J gene: TRBJ2-1; V gene: TRBV5-1; CDR3 DNA: TGCGCCAGCAGGTCCACAGGGAGCAATGAGCAGTTCTTC; CDR3 protein: CASRSTGSNEQFF
clone size: few; D gene: TRBD2; J gene: TRBJ2-2; V gene: TRBV9; CDR3 DNA: TGTGCCAGCAGCGCCTATAGCGGGGCGAACACCGGGGAGCTGTTTTTT; CDR3 protein: CASSAYSGANTGELFF
clone size: .; D gene: TRBD1; J gene: TRBJ2-1; V gene: TRBV7-2; CDR3 DNA: TGTGCCAGCAGCTTAAACAGGGGGATAGGTGAGCAGTTCTTC; CDR3 protein: CASSLNRGIGEQFF
clone size: .; D gene: .; J gene: TRBJ2-1; V gene: TRBV30; CDR3 DNA: TGTGCCTGGAGCGGGGGGCACAATGAGCAGTTCTTC; CDR3 protein: CAWSGGHNEQFF
clone size: .; D gene: TRBD2; J gene: TRBJ2-2; V gene: TRBV7-9; CDR3 DNA: TGTGCCAGCAGCTTCGGGACTAGCCAGAACACCGGGGAGCTGTTTTTT; CDR3 protein: CASSFGTSQNTGELFF
clone size: .; D gene: .; J gene: TRBJ2-7; V gene: TRBV9; CDR3 DNA: TGTGCCAGCAGCGCCCTCGTTACTTCCTACGAGCAGTACTTC; CDR3 protein: CASSALVTSYEQYF
clone size: .; D gene: .; J gene: TRBJ1-2; V gene: TRBV20-1; CDR3 DNA: TGCAGTGCTTTTCTCTACGGGGACTACACCTTC; CDR3 protein: CSAFLYGDYTF
clone size: .; D gene: TRBD2; J gene: TRBJ2-1; V gene: TRBV7-3; CDR3 DNA: TGTGCCAGCAGCTTTAGCGGGAGGGCCGGAAGGGATGAGCAGTTCTTC; CDR3 protein: CASSFSGRAGRDEQFF
clone size: .; D gene: .; J gene: TRBJ2-7; V gene: TRBV27; CDR3 DNA: TGTGCCAGCAGGGGGAGAGGGTCAATCGAGCAGTACTTC; CDR3 protein: CASRGRGSIEQYF
clone size: .; D gene: .; J gene: TRBJ2-3; V gene: TRBV11-3; CDR3 DNA: TGTGCCAGCAGCTTAACTAGCTCGACAGATACGCAGTATTTT; CDR3 protein: CASSLTSSTDTQYF
clone size: .; D gene: .; J gene: TRBJ1-2; V gene: TRBV2; CDR3 DNA: TGTGCCAGCAGTGAAGGGACCCCCCGATACACCTTC; CDR3 protein: CASSEGTPRYTF
clone size: .; D gene: .; J gene: TRBJ1-1; V gene: TRBV30; CDR3 DNA: TGTGCCGTGGGGTGGAACACTGAAGCTTTCTTT; CDR3 protein: CAVGWNTEAFF
clone size: .; D gene: .; J gene: TRBJ2-5; V gene: TRBV7-9; CDR3 DNA: TGTGCCAGCAGGACTCCGTACCAAGAGACCCAGTACTTC; CDR3 protein: CASRTPYQETQYF
clone size: .; D gene: .; J gene: TRBJ2-2; V gene: TRBV7-6; CDR3 DNA: TGTGCCAGCAGCTTACAGGTTCGGCTAGCAGGTACCGGGGAGCTGTTTTTT; CDR3 protein: CASSLQVRLAGTGELFF
clone size: .; D gene: TRBD2; J gene: TRBJ2-1; V gene: TRBV29-1; CDR3 DNA: TGCAGCGTTGAAGATCCTAGCGGGAGGTTCTATGAGCAGTTCTTC; CDR3 protein: CSVEDPSGRFYEQFF
clone size: .; D gene: TRBD1; J gene: TRBJ1-4; V gene: TRBV28; CDR3 DNA: TGTGCCAGCACGGGACAGGGTTTCGAAAAACTGTTTTTT; CDR3 protein: CASTGQGFEKLFF
clone size: .; D gene: TRBD2; J gene: TRBJ2-7; V gene: TRBV7-2; CDR3 DNA: TGTGCCAGCAGCCTCACTAGCGGGAGGGCGGTCGAGCAGTACTTC; CDR3 protein: CASSLTSGRAVEQYF
clone size: .; D gene: .; J gene: TRBJ1-1; V gene: TRBV5-1; CDR3 DNA: TGCGCCAGCAGCATCGGACAGAACACTGAAGCTTTCTTT; CDR3 protein: CASSIGQNTEAFF
clone size: .; D gene: .; J gene: TRBJ2-3; V gene: TRBV7-6; CDR3 DNA: TGTGCCAGCAGCTCCAGAACGGCAGATACGCAGTATTTT; CDR3 protein: CASSSRTADTQYF
clone size: .; D gene: .; J gene: TRBJ2-7; V gene: TRBV5-1; CDR3 DNA: TGCGCCAGCAGCCGGCAGGCGACCTACGAGCAGTACTTC; CDR3 protein: CASSRQATYEQYF
clone size: .; D gene: .; J gene: TRBJ1-5; V gene: TRBV19; CDR3 DNA: TGTGCCAGTAGTAGAGGAGGTTCTAGCAATCAGCCCCAGCATTTT; CDR3 protein: CASSRGGSSNQPQHF
clone size: .; D gene: TRBD2; J gene: TRBJ2-1; V gene: TRBV9; CDR3 DNA: TGTGCCAGCAGCTCCCTTAGCGGGGGGGCCTATGAGCAGTTCTTC; CDR3 protein: CASSSLSGGAYEQFF
clone size: .; D gene: .; J gene: TRBJ2-1; V gene: TRBV9; CDR3 DNA: TGTGCCAGCAGCGTAGCCGAGGGATACAATGAGCAGTTCTTC; CDR3 protein: CASSVAEGYNEQFF
clone size: .; D gene: .; J gene: TRBJ2-1; V gene: TRBV11-1; CDR3 DNA: TGTGCCAGCAGCTTCGTGGGTCTGGATGAGCAGTTCTTC; CDR3 protein: CASSFVGLDEQFF
clone size: once; D gene: .; J gene: TRBJ2-7; V gene: TRBV7-9; CDR3 DNA: TGTGCCAGCAGCCTCGTATCCCAGGAAAAGCAGTACTTC; CDR3 protein: CASSLVSQEKQYF
clone size: once; D gene: .; J gene: TRBJ1-1; V gene: TRBV30; CDR3 DNA: TGTGCCTGGATGGCCACTGAAGCTTTCTTT; CDR3 protein: CAWMATEAFF
clone size: .; D gene: .; J gene: TRBJ1-5; V gene: TRBV5-6; CDR3 DNA: TGTGCCAGCAGCCTGGGGGGTGGCAATCAGCCCCAGCATTTT; CDR3 protein: CASSLGGGNQPQHF
clone size: .; D gene: TRBD1; J gene: TRBJ1-2; V gene: TRBV11-2; CDR3 DNA: TGTGCCAGCAGCCCACTAGACAGGGGGCTGGGCTACACCTTC; CDR3 protein: CASSPLDRGLGYTF
clone size: .; D gene: .; J gene: TRBJ2-7; V gene: TRBV9; CDR3 DNA: TGTGCCAGCAGCGTAGGCAGGAGGACCTACGAGCAGTACTTC; CDR3 protein: CASSVGRRTYEQYF
clone size: .; D gene: .; J gene: TRBJ1-5; V gene: TRBV19; CDR3 DNA: TGTGCCAGTACCTTTGGGGGGGCGCGTAATCAGCCCCAGCATTTT; CDR3 protein: CASTFGGARNQPQHF